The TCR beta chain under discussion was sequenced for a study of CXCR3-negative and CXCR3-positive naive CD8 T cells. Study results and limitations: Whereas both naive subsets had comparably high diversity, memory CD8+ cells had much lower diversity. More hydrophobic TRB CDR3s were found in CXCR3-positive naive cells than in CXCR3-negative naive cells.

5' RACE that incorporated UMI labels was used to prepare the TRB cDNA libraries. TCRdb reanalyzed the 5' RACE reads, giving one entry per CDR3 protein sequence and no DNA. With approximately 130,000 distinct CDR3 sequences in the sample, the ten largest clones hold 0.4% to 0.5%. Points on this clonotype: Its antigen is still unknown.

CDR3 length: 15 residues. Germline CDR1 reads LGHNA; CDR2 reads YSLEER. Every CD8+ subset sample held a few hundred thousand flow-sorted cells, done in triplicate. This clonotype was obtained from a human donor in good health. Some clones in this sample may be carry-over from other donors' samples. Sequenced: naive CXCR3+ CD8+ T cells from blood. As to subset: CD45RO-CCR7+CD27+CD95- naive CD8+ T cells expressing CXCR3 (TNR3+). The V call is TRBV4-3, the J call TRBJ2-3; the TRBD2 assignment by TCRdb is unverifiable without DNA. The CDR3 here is CASSQGREGPDTQYF.